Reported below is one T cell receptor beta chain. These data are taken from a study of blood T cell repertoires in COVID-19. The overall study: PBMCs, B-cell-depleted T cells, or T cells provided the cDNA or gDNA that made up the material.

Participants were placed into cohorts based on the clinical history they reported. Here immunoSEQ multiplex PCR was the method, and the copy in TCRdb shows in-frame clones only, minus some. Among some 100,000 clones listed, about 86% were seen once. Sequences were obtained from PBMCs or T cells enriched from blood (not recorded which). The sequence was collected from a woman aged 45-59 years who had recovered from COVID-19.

The CDR3 region has the DNA TGTGCCAGTAGCATCTCACAGGGGGTTCTGTATGGCTACACCTTC. It codes for CASSISQGVLYGYTF. This chain connects TRBV19 to TRBJ1-2, with TRBD1 matching 8 bases. The V gene's germline CDR1 is LNHDA and CDR2 SQIVND (reference sequence). The CDR3 totals 15 residues. V lost 6 bases and J lost 5; bases outside the gene matches: 11. The full variable domain, its missing parts supplied by reference TRBV19 and TRBJ1-2, is DGGITQSPKYLFRKEGQNVTLSCEQNLNHDAMYWYRQDPGQGLRLIYYSQIVNDFQKGDIAEGYSVSREKKESFPLTVTSAQKNPTAFYLCASSISQGVLYGYTFGSGTRLTVV.